This TCR beta chain was found in a study of cytomegalovirus exposure and HLA in healthy donors. Study-wide results and caveats: The tendency of first-cohort TCR clusters to co-occur in the approximately 120 validation repertoires was identified by a subsequent analysis.

As for this clone: Its cognate antigen is unknown.

Some clones are missing from TCRdb's copy, which holds only in-frame ones; the method was immunoSEQ multiplex PCR. The sample yields 60,000 to 75,000 clones, over 90% seen once. Trimming shortened V by 1 base and J by 0 bases, and 13 bases separated the two germline ends. The CDR3 spans 16 residues. The chain recombines TRBV23-1 with TRBJ2-7; D not certain. TRBV23-1 is marked as an open reading frame, function uncertain. Material: PBMCs. This clonotype originated in a young woman in good health and CMV-seropositive. In nucleotides, the CDR3 is TGCGCCAGCAGTCAATTATGGTCAGGTGTCTCCTACGAGCAGTACTTC. Translating gives CASSQLWSGVSYEQYF.